What follows is one T cell receptor beta chain and its context. The sample comes from a study of PD-L1 blockade in urothelial cancer. Specified time point: peripheral blood 6 weeks after treatment start. V dropped 6 bases and J dropped 4; count of bases not matched to a gene: 8. Germline V CDR1 and CDR2: MNHNS, SASEGT. The CDR3 sequence is 14 residues long. Spiking of synthetic TCR analog templates was performed in each PCR. Assay: immunoSEQ multiplex PCR; the TCRdb copy retains only in-frame clones and omits some. The table records 25,000 to 30,000 clones, 75% to 85% of them present only once. This chain joins TRBV6-1 and TRBJ2-7; 8 bases map to TRBD1. Sequences were derived from PBMCs, sampled around atezolizumab (anti-PD-L1) treatment. This receptor was obtained from an older man with urothelial cancer. The CDR3 DNA follows: TGTGCCAGCAGGCCGGACAGGGATTCGTACGAGCAGTACTTC. Translated: CASRPDRDSYEQYF.